This T cell receptor beta chain appears in the sequencing data of a study of T cell responses to AZD1222 COVID-19 vaccine. Second-dose intervals near 4 or 12 weeks were combined. V was pared by 0 bases and J by 1 base, with 7 bases between. The CDR3 covers 14 residues. Germline CDR1 SGHNT, CDR2 YYREEE (reference sequence). Study findings and constraints: Distributed over spike, vaccine-associated CD4 TCRs predominated at 160-218 and 743-854. White British ancestry dominated among donors, who included more females, and clonal diversity was possibly underestimated.

Notes on this clone: Its antigen is unidentified.

Only in-frame clones appear in the TCRdb table, and some are missing; sequencing was by immunoSEQ multiplex PCR. Of approximately 130,000 clones detected, around 89% appear once; the ten largest clones hold roughly a tenth. This sequence joins TRBV5-4 and TRBJ1-1; weak D call: TRBD1 (5 bases). The specimen was peripheral blood, collected 28 days after the second AZD1222 dose. This TCR was sampled from an adult who received the AZD1222 COVID-19 vaccine. The CDR3 is CASSLARANTEAFF. CDR3 nucleotides: TGTGCCAGCAGCTTGGCCAGGGCGAACACTGAAGCTTTCTTT. Drawing the rest from reference TRBV5-4 and TRBJ1-1, the complete variable domain is ETGVTQSPTHLIKTRGQQVTLRCSSQSGHNTVSWYQQALGQGPQFIFQYYREEENGRGNFPPRFSGLQFPNYSSELNVNALELDDSALYLCASSLARANTEAFFGQGTRLTVV.